This TCR beta chain was found in a study of blood T cell repertoires in COVID-19. Original processing methods: Estimation of nucleated cell counts relied on the amplification of reference gene primers. The table came from immunoSEQ multiplex PCR; TCRdb's copy has only in-frame clones and leaves some out. That table supplies the V and J calls and clone size; D and trimming were determined from the DNA. Of around 29,000 clones listed, 60% to 80% are singletons. The source is an older woman with active or convalescent COVID-19. Sequencing input: peripheral blood.

CDR3 in DNA: TGTGCCAGCAGCCAAGGCCAACAGTGGGATGAAAAACTGTTTTTT. This gives the protein CASSQGQQWDEKLFF. The chain has TRBV3-1 (or the pseudogene TRBV3-2) and TRBJ1-4; D not resolved. Germline lookup yields CDR1 LGHDT and CDR2 YNNKEL (reference sequence). The V gene lost 1 base and the J gene lost 6 bases, with 12 bases spanning the gap. CDR3 length: 15 amino acids.